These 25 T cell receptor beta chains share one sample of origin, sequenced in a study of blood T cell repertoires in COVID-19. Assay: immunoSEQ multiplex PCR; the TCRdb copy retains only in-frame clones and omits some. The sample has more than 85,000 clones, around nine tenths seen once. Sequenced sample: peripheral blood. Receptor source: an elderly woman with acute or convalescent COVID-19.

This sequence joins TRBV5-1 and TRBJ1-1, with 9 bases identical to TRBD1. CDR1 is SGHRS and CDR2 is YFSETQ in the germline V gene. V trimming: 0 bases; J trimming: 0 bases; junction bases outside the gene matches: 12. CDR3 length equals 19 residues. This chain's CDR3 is CASSLAGTGPEMMNTEAFF. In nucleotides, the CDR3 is TGCGCCAGCAGCTTGGCCGGGACAGGGCCCGAAATGATGAACACTGAAGCTTTCTTT.

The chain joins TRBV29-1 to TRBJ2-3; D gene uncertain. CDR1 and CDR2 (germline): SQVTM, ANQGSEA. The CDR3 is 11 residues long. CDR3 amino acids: CSFRFTDTQYF. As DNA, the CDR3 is TGCAGTTTCCGGTTCACAGATACGCAGTATTTT.

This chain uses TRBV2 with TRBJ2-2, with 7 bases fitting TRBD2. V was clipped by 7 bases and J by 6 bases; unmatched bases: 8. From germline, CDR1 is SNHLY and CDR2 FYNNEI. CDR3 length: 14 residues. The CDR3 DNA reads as TGTGCCAGCAAGCGGGGTGACCACTCCGGGGAGCTGTTTTTT. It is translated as CASKRGDHSGELFF.

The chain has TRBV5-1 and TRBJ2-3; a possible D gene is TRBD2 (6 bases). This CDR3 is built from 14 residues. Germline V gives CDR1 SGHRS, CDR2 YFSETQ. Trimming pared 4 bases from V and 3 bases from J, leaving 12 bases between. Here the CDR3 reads CASSPPEGTDTQYF. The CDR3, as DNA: TGCGCCAGCAGCCCTCCGGAGGGGACAGATACGCAGTATTTT.

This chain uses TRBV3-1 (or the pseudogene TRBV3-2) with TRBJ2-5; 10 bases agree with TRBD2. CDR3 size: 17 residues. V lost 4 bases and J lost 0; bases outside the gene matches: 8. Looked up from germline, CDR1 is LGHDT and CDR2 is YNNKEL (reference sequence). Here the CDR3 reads CASSLASGGTYQETQYF. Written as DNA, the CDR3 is TGTGCCAGCAGCCTAGCTAGCGGGGGCACGTACCAAGAGACCCAGTACTTC.

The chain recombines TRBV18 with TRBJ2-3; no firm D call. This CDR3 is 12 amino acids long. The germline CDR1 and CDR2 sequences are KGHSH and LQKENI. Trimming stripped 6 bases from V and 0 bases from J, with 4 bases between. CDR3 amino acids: CASSPSTDTQYF. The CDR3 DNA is TGTGCCAGCTCTCCGAGCACAGATACGCAGTATTTT.

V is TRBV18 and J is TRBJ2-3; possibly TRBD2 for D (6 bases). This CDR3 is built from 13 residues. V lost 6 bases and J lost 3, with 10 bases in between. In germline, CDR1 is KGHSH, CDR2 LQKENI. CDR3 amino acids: CASSRDLTDTQYF. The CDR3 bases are TGTGCCAGCTCCCGGGACTTAACAGATACGCAGTATTTT.

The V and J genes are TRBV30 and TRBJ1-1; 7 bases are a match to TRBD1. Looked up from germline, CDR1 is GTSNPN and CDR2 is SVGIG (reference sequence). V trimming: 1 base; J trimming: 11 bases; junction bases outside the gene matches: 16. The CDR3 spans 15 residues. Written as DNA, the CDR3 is TGTGCCTGGAGTGCTCAGGACAGGCGGGCTCAATGGGCTTTCTTT. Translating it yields CAWSAQDRRAQWAFF.

CDR3: CASSLPGGEQYF. CDR3 sequence (DNA): TGTGCCAGCAGTTTGCCAGGGGGCGAGCAGTACTTC. The chain joins TRBV28 to TRBJ2-7, with 7 bases that match TRBD1. The CDR3 length is 12 residues. Germline V gives CDR1 MDHEN, CDR2 SYDVKM. Losses at the gene ends were 3 bases for V and 6 bases for J; bases not matched to a gene: 2. Full variable domain (outside the CDR3, taken from reference TRBV28 and TRBJ2-7): DVKVTQSSRYLVKRTGEKVFLECVQDMDHENMFWYRQDPGLGLRLIYFSYDVKMKEKGDIPEGYSVSREKKERFSLILESASTNQTSMYLCASSLPGGEQYFGPGTRLTVT.

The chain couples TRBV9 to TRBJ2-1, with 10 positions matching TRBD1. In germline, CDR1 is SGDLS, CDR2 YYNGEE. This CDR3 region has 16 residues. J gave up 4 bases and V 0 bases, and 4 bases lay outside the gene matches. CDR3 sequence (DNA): TGTGCCAGCAGCGTAGTTTTGGGACAGGGGTACAATGAGCAGTTCTTC. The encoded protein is CASSVVLGQGYNEQFF.

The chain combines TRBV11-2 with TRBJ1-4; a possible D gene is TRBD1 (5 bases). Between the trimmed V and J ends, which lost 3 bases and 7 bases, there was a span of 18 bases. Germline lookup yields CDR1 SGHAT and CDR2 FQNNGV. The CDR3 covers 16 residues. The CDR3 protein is CASSFRVGALGEKLFF. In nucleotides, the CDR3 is TGTGCCAGCAGCTTCCGAGTAGGGGCTCTGGGTGAAAAACTGTTTTTT.

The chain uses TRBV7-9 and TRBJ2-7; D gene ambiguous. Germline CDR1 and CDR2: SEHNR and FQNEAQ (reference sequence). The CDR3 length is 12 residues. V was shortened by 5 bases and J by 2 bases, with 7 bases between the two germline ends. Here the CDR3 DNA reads TGTGCCAGCAGCCGACAAACCTACGAGCAGTACTTC. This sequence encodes CASSRQTYEQYF.

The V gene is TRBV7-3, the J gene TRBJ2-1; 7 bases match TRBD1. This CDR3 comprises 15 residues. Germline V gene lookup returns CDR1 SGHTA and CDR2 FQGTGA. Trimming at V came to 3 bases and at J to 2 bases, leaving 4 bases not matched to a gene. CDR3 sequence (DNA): TGTGCCAGCAGCTTGAGTCAGGGGGCCTACAATGAGCAGTTCTTC. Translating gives CASSLSQGAYNEQFF.

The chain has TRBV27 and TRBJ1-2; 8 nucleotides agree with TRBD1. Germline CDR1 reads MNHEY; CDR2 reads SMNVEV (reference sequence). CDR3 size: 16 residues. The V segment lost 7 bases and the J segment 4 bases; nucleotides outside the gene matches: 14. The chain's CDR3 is CASTGGPHRGSYGYTF. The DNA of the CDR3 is TGTGCCAGCACCGGAGGGCCACACAGGGGGTCCTATGGCTACACCTTC.

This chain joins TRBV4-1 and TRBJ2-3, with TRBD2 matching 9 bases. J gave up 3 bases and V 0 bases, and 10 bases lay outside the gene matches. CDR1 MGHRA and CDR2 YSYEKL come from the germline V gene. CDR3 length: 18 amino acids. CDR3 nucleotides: TGCGCCAGCAGCCAAGATCATCTAGCGGGAACAGAGACAGATACGCAGTATTTT. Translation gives CASSQDHLAGTETDTQYF.

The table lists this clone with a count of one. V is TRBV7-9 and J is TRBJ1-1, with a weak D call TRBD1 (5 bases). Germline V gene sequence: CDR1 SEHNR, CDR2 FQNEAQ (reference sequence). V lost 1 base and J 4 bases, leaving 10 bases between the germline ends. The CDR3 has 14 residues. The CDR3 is CASSLGQPGTEAFF. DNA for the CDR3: TGTGCCAGCAGCTTAGGACAGCCAGGCACTGAAGCTTTCTTT.

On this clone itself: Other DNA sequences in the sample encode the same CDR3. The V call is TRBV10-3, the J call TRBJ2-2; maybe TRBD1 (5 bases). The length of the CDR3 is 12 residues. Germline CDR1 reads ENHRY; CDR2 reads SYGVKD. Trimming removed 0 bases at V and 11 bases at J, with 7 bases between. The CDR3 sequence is CAISESDSELFF. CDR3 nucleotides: TGTGCCATCAGTGAGTCTGACAGCGAGCTGTTTTTT.

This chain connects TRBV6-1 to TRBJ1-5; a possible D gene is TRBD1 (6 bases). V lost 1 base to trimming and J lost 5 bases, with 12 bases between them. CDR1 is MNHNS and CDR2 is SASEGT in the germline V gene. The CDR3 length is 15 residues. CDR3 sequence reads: CASSEGQGFYQPQHF. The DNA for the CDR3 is TGTGCCAGCAGTGAAGGGCAGGGGTTCTATCAGCCCCAGCATTTT.

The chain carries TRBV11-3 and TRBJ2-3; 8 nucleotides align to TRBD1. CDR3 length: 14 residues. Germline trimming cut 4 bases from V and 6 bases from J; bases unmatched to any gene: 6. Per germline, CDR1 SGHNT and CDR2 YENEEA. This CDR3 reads CASSSGGSRDTQYF. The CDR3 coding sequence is TGTGCCAGCAGCTCAGGGGGCTCTAGGGATACGCAGTATTTT.

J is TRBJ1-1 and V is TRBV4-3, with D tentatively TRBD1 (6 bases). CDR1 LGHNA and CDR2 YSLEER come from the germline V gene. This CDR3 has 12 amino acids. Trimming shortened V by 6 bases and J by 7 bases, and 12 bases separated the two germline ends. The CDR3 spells CASSRRGGEAFF. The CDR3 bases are TGCGCCAGCAGTCGCAGGGGCGGTGAAGCTTTCTTT.

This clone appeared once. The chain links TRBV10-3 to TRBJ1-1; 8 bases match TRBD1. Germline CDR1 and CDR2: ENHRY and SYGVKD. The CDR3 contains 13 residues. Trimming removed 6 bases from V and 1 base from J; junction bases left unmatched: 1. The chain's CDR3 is CAIRDRENTEAFF. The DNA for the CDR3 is TGTGCCATCAGGGACAGGGAGAACACTGAAGCTTTCTTT.

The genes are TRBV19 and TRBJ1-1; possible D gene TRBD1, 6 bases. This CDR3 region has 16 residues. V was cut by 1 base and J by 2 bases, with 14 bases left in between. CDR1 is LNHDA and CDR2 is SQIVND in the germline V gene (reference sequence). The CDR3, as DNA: TGTGCCAGTAGTATAGCGGTCGGACAGTTTAACACTGAAGCTTTCTTT. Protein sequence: CASSIAVGQFNTEAFF.

CDR3 amino acids: CASSQVPGLAGGDYYEQYF. The CDR3 nucleotides are TGTGCCAGCAGCCAGGTCCCGGGACTAGCGGGAGGGGACTACTACGAGCAGTACTTC. The rearrangement links TRBV4-2 to TRBJ2-7, with 16 bases that match TRBD2. In germline, CDR1 is LGHNA, CDR2 YNFKEQ. V gave up 3 bases and J gave up 3 bases; unmatched junction bases: 11. There are 19 residues in the CDR3.

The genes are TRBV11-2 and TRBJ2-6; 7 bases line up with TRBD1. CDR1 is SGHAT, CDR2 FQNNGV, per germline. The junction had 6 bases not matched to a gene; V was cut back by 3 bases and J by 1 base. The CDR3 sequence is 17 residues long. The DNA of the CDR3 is TGTGCCAGCAGCTTCGCCGCAGGGGGTTCTGGGGCCAACGTCCTGACTTTC. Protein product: CASSFAAGGSGANVLTF.

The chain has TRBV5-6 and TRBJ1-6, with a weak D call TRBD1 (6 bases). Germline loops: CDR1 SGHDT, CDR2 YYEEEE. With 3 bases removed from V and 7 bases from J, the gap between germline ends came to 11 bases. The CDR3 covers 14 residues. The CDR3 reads CASSYREKNSPLHF. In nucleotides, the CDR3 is TGTGCCAGCAGCTACAGGGAGAAGAATTCACCCCTCCACTTT.